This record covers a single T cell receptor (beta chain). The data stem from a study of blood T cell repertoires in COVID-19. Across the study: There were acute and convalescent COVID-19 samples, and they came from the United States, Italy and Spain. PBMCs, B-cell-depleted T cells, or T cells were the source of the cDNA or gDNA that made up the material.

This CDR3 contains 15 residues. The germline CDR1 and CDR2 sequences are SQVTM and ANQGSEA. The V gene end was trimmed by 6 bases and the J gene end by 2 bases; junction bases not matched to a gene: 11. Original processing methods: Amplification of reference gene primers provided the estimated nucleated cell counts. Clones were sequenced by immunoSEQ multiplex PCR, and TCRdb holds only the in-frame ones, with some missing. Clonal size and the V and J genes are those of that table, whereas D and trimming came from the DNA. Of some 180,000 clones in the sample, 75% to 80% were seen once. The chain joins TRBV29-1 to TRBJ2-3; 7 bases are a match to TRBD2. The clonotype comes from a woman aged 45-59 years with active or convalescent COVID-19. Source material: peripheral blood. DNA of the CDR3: TGCAGCGTGACCCCCGGGACTAAACTCACAGATACGCAGTATTTT. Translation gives CSVTPGTKLTDTQYF.